Listed here are 3 T cell receptor beta chains from one sample, sequenced in a study of molecular identifiers for immune sequencing clone quantification. Via MiXCR, TCRdb re-called the PCR reads, giving one row per CDR3 protein. The data hold some 320,000 distinct CDR3 sequences, with 20% to 25% observed a single time. Sequenced input: naive CD8+ T cells from blood, with Jurkat cell RNA spiked in. The subset is: FACS-sorted CD8+CD4-CCR7+CD45RA+ naive T cells. The receptors were sampled from a human donor in good health. Some libraries in this study had Jurkat cell RNA spiked in.

This clonotype was seen repeatedly, ten times or more. This rearrangement joins TRBV28 to TRBJ2-6; the D is unclear. Germline lookup yields CDR1 MDHEN and CDR2 SYDVKM. The V end was cut by 3 bases, the J end by 2 bases, with 8 bases between. This CDR3 region has 15 residues. In nucleotides, the CDR3 is TGTGCCAGCAGTTTGACCCGAACTGGGGCCAACGTCCTGACTTTC. It translates to CASSLTRTGANVLTF.

On this clonotype itself: This may stem from a read error, because a much larger clone lies one nucleotide away. CDR3 region: CASSLFPGNPPLHF. CDR3 in DNA: TGTGCCAGCAGTTTGTTTCCGGGCAATCCACCCCTCCACTTT. The V and J genes are TRBV27 and TRBJ1-6, with unresolved D. The CDR3 is made up of 14 amino acids. Germline V CDR1 and CDR2: MNHEY, SMNVEV (reference sequence). Trimming stripped 3 bases from V and 11 bases from J, with 14 bases between.

Of note for this clonotype: A read error is likely, as this CDR3 ends without the conserved phenylalanine or tryptophan. The chain is built from TRBV27 and TRBJ2-3, with 12 nucleotides matching TRBD2. The CDR3 totals 16 residues. The ends lost 5 bases at V and 0 bases at J; junction bases unmatched: 3. Germline assignment: CDR1 MNHEY and CDR2 SMNVEV (reference sequence). CDR3 sequence: CASSLGTSGSTDTQYS. CDR3 nucleotide sequence: TGTGCCAGCAGTCTCGGGACTAGCGGGAGCACAGATACGCAGTATTCT.